This is a list of T cell receptor beta chains from one sample in a study of CD8 T cells in Susac syndrome. Via MiXCR, TCRdb re-called the immunoSEQ multiplex PCR reads, giving one row per CDR3 protein. The sample lists around 300,000 distinct CDR3 sequences; 70% to 90% were seen once. The source material was CD8+ T cells from PBMCs. These receptors came from a human donor with multiple sclerosis. Both conserved end residues are part of each CDR3. Each record gives: clone size, V gene, D gene, J gene, CDR3 protein, CDR3 DNA. A D gene is named only where the DNA matches it firmly. Where a row states a size, it is once, few, many or the class of an expanded clone; other rows omit it.

clone_size: .; v_call: TRBV11-2; d_call: .; j_call: TRBJ2-5; cdr3_aa: CASRPTGTYQETQYF; cdr3_nt: TGTGCCAGCAGACCGACAGGGACTTACCAAGAGACCCAGTACTTC
clone_size: .; v_call: TRBV9; d_call: .; j_call: TRBJ1-2; cdr3_aa: CASSVGGSYTF; cdr3_nt: TGTGCCAGCAGCGTAGGAGGGAGCTACACCTTC
clone_size: .; v_call: TRBV29-1; d_call: .; j_call: TRBJ2-7; cdr3_aa: CSVYVRSSEQYF; cdr3_nt: TGCAGCGTTTATGTCAGGTCGTCCGAGCAGTACTTC
clone_size: .; v_call: TRBV19; d_call: .; j_call: TRBJ1-2; cdr3_aa: CASSRTVGSKGYTF; cdr3_nt: TGTGCCAGTAGCAGGACGGTGGGGTCTAAGGGCTACACCTTC
clone_size: .; v_call: TRBV29-1; d_call: .; j_call: TRBJ2-7; cdr3_aa: CSVEKSFGQPYEQYF; cdr3_nt: TGCAGCGTTGAAAAGAGCTTCGGACAGCCCTACGAGCAGTACTTC
clone_size: .; v_call: TRBV29-1; d_call: .; j_call: TRBJ1-2; cdr3_aa: CSAYTGTNYGYTF; cdr3_nt: TGCAGTGCCTACACCGGGACTAACTATGGCTACACCTTC
clone_size: .; v_call: TRBV27; d_call: TRBD2; j_call: TRBJ2-4; cdr3_aa: CASSFVGGSGGPVQYF; cdr3_nt: TGTGCCAGCAGTTTCGTCGGAGGGAGCGGGGGGCCCGTCCAGTACTTC
clone_size: .; v_call: TRBV29-1; d_call: .; j_call: TRBJ2-1; cdr3_aa: CSVGRGASEQFF; cdr3_nt: TGCAGCGTTGGGAGGGGGGCTAGTGAGCAGTTCTTC
clone_size: .; v_call: TRBV7-9; d_call: .; j_call: TRBJ2-7; cdr3_aa: CASSLGLMGEQYF; cdr3_nt: TGTGCCAGCAGCTTAGGACTTATGGGCGAGCAGTACTTC
clone_size: .; v_call: TRBV7-8; d_call: .; j_call: TRBJ2-7; cdr3_aa: CASSLEAGAYEQYF; cdr3_nt: TGTGCCAGCAGCTTAGAGGCAGGGGCCTACGAGCAGTACTTC
clone_size: .; v_call: TRBV2; d_call: .; j_call: TRBJ2-1; cdr3_aa: CASGSYNEQFF; cdr3_nt: TGTGCTTCGGGGTCCTACAATGAGCAGTTCTTC
clone_size: .; v_call: TRBV10-3; d_call: TRBD1; j_call: TRBJ2-7; cdr3_aa: CAISGGTGQDEQYF; cdr3_nt: TGTGCCATCAGTGGTGGGACAGGGCAGGACGAGCAGTACTTC
clone_size: .; v_call: TRBV19; d_call: .; j_call: TRBJ2-5; cdr3_aa: CASSPRGMQETQYF; cdr3_nt: TGTGCCAGTAGCCCCCGCGGCATGCAAGAGACCCAGTACTTC
clone_size: .; v_call: TRBV12-3/TRBV12-4; d_call: TRBD1; j_call: TRBJ2-7; cdr3_aa: CASSFGTDYEQYF; cdr3_nt: TGTGCCAGCAGTTTTGGGACAGACTACGAGCAGTACTTC
clone_size: once; v_call: TRBV25-1; d_call: TRBD1; j_call: TRBJ1-2; cdr3_aa: CASSDPQGANYGYTF; cdr3_nt: TGTGCCAGCAGTGACCCCCAGGGGGCTAACTATGGCTACACCTTC
clone_size: .; v_call: TRBV4-2; d_call: .; j_call: TRBJ2-1; cdr3_aa: CASSQGGTTGGNEQFF; cdr3_nt: TGTGCCAGCAGCCAAGGGGGTACCACTGGGGGCAATGAGCAGTTCTTC
clone_size: once; v_call: TRBV9; d_call: .; j_call: TRBJ1-2; cdr3_aa: CASSVEAGLISSF; cdr3_nt: TGTGCCAGCAGCGTAGAGGCAGGCCTGATTTCCTCCTTC
clone_size: .; v_call: TRBV4-2; d_call: .; j_call: TRBJ2-3; cdr3_aa: CASSQFQVDTQYF; cdr3_nt: TGTGCCAGCAGCCAATTCCAGGTGGATACGCAGTATTTT
clone_size: .; v_call: TRBV15; d_call: .; j_call: TRBJ1-3; cdr3_aa: CATSRGGAGNTIYF; cdr3_nt: TGTGCCACCAGCAGAGGAGGGGCTGGAAACACCATATATTTT
clone_size: .; v_call: TRBV28; d_call: .; j_call: TRBJ1-1; cdr3_aa: CASSLPTGEVLNTEAFF; cdr3_nt: TGTGCCAGCAGTTTACCCACCGGGGAGGTTTTGAACACTGAAGCTTTCTTT
clone_size: .; v_call: TRBV7-8; d_call: TRBD2; j_call: TRBJ2-1; cdr3_aa: CASSSGLAGTILSYNEQFF; cdr3_nt: TGTGCCAGCAGCTCGGGACTAGCGGGGACTATCCTCTCCTACAATGAGCAGTTCTTC
clone_size: .; v_call: TRBV27; d_call: .; j_call: TRBJ2-7; cdr3_aa: CASSLTRPRGAHEQYF; cdr3_nt: TGTGCCAGCAGTTTAACAAGACCCCGTGGGGCCCACGAGCAGTACTTC
clone_size: .; v_call: TRBV5-1; d_call: .; j_call: TRBJ2-2; cdr3_aa: CASSFASYTGELFF; cdr3_nt: TGCGCCAGCAGCTTTGCGTCGTACACCGGGGAGCTGTTTTTT
clone_size: .; v_call: TRBV28; d_call: .; j_call: TRBJ2-5; cdr3_aa: CASSRTGEGLGETQYF; cdr3_nt: TGTGCCAGCAGCCGGACTGGAGAGGGTTTGGGGGAGACCCAGTACTTC
clone_size: few; v_call: TRBV7-9; d_call: TRBD2; j_call: TRBJ2-3; cdr3_aa: CASSSPGGDTQYF; cdr3_nt: TGTGCCAGCAGCTCGCCGGGGGGAGATACGCAGTATTTT
clone_size: .; v_call: TRBV20-1; d_call: .; j_call: TRBJ1-1; cdr3_aa: CSASVLGGNTEAFF; cdr3_nt: TGCAGTGCTAGTGTACTAGGGGGGAACACTGAAGCTTTCTTT
clone_size: once; v_call: TRBV28; d_call: TRBD2; j_call: TRBJ2-1; cdr3_aa: CASSPGLAGGSDNEQFF; cdr3_nt: TGTGCCAGCAGCCCGGGACTAGCGGGAGGATCCGACAATGAGCAGTTCTTC
clone_size: .; v_call: TRBV19; d_call: .; j_call: TRBJ1-2; cdr3_aa: CASSIGPKTSYGYTF; cdr3_nt: TGTGCCAGTAGTATCGGACCCAAAACTTCTTATGGCTACACCTTC
clone_size: .; v_call: TRBV5-1; d_call: TRBD1; j_call: TRBJ2-1; cdr3_aa: CASSLVGQGVVEQFF; cdr3_nt: TGCGCCAGCAGCTTGGTAGGACAGGGGGTTGTTGAGCAGTTCTTC
clone_size: .; v_call: TRBV4-3; d_call: .; j_call: TRBJ1-3; cdr3_aa: CASSQFPQAYTIYF; cdr3_nt: TGCGCCAGCAGCCAGTTCCCACAGGCTTACACCATATATTTT
clone_size: .; v_call: TRBV4-3; d_call: .; j_call: TRBJ1-6; cdr3_aa: CASSQDPDASSNSPLHF; cdr3_nt: TGCGCCAGCAGCCAAGACCCGGATGCTAGCTCCAATTCACCCCTCCACTTT
clone_size: .; v_call: TRBV30; d_call: .; j_call: TRBJ1-2; cdr3_aa: CAWSPGDGYTF; cdr3_nt: TGTGCCTGGAGTCCAGGGGATGGCTACACCTTC
clone_size: .; v_call: TRBV5-1; d_call: TRBD1; j_call: TRBJ2-5; cdr3_aa: CASSTGQGAGETQYF; cdr3_nt: TGCGCCAGCAGCACTGGACAGGGGGCAGGGGAGACCCAGTACTTC
clone_size: .; v_call: TRBV7-9; d_call: .; j_call: TRBJ2-5; cdr3_aa: CASSLARGEETQYF; cdr3_nt: TGTGCCAGCAGCTTAGCTCGGGGAGAGGAGACCCAGTACTTC
clone_size: .; v_call: TRBV27; d_call: .; j_call: TRBJ2-2; cdr3_aa: CASSFGHPGLAGELFF; cdr3_nt: TGTGCCAGCAGTTTTGGACACCCTGGGTTGGCCGGGGAGCTGTTTTTT